The rows below give T cell receptor beta chains drawn from one sample of a study of blood T cell repertoires in COVID-19. Profiled with immunoSEQ multiplex PCR; TCRdb holds only in-frame clones, not every one. Among approximately 280,000 clones listed, nearly 90% were seen once. Sequences were obtained from PBMCs or T cells enriched from blood (not recorded which). All receptors come from a woman aged 60-75 years who had recovered from COVID-19. Each CDR3 is given with its conserved first and last residue. A D gene is named only where the DNA matches it firmly.

13	TRBV19	TRBD2	TRBJ2-7	TGTGCCAGTAGTCCCAACGGGGGGGTAGAGCAGTACTTC	CASSPNGGVEQYF
12	TRBV28	-	TRBJ2-7	TGTGCCAGCAGTTTTGCCCGGAGGGAGCAGTACTTC	CASSFARREQYF
12	TRBV10-3	TRBD1	TRBJ2-7	TGTGCCGTCGGGACAGATCCCTACGAGCAGTACTTC	CAVGTDPYEQYF
13	TRBV29-1	-	TRBJ2-7	TGCAGCGCCGGGGACACCGTCTCCTACGAGCAGTACTTC	CSAGDTVSYEQYF
14	TRBV13	-	TRBJ2-7	TGTGCCAGCAGCTTGCCACCCTTTAGCCACGAGCAGTACTTC	CASSLPPFSHEQYF
12	TRBV7-9	-	TRBJ2-3	TGTGCCAGCAGCCCAAGGGGAGATACGCAGTATTTT	CASSPRGDTQYF
15	TRBV25-1	-	TRBJ1-1	TGTGCCAGCAGTGATCTAGGCCAGTCGGGCACTGAAGCTTTCTTT	CASSDLGQSGTEAFF
13	TRBV5-1	TRBD1	TRBJ2-7	TGCGCCAGCAGCTTTGACAGGGGGGGCGAGCAGTACTTC	CASSFDRGGEQYF
15	TRBV5-1	-	TRBJ1-1	TGCGCCAGCAGCTTTTTCGGACAGATGAACACTGAAGCTTTCTTT	CASSFFGQMNTEAFF
13	TRBV7-2	-	TRBJ2-1	TGTGCCAGCAGCTTAGGTCAGGGTCGCGAGCAGTTCTTC	CASSLGQGREQFF
14	TRBV10-2	-	TRBJ2-1	TGCGCCAGCAGTGAGACTAACAGGGTAGGTGAGCAGTTCTTC	CASSETNRVGEQFF